This T cell receptor beta chain was documented in a study of T-cell memory formation after mild COVID-19. Each CDR3 protein gets one entry after TCRdb re-called the 5' RACE reads with MiXCR. The table includes approximately 290,000 distinct CDR3 sequences, roughly 21% detected once. The V gene end was trimmed by 7 bases and the J gene end by 1 base; junction bases not matched to a gene: 12. The germline CDR1 and CDR2 sequences are SQVTM and ANQGSEA. CDR3 length: 16 residues. This chain joins TRBV29-1 and TRBJ2-1; 8 bases line up with TRBD2. Sequenced sample: PBMCs or a T cell subset sorted from them (not recorded which). The TCR comes from a man between 18 and 29 years old who had mild COVID-19 (a few samples of this study predate the infection). Cell type and time point are not known. The CDR3 DNA is TGCAGCGCCCAAAAAACCGGGACTAGATCCTACAATGAGCAGTTCTTC. It is translated as CSAQKTGTRSYNEQFF.